In this sample, the clone carrying this T cell receptor beta chain turned up once. Its specificity is not known. Profiled with immunoSEQ multiplex PCR; TCRdb holds only in-frame clones, not every one. The table has 95,000 to 150,000 clones, about 90% seen once. The data are from a study of T cell responses to AZD1222 COVID-19 vaccine. The CDR3 spans 14 residues. In germline, CDR1 is MNHEY, CDR2 SVGAGI. V was pared by 8 bases and J by 0 bases, with 13 bases between. Whole-study results and caveats: Unmutated regions of variants are reportedly targeted by nearly half of spike-specific TCRs.

Source: peripheral blood, taken on day 0 of AZD1222 vaccination. The rearrangement uses TRBV6-5 and TRBJ1-1; D call uncertain. This sequence originates from an adult in good health. The CDR3 is CASQSPGLNTEAFF. DNA of the CDR3: TGTGCCAGCCAGAGTCCGGGTTTGAACACTGAAGCTTTCTTT.